This T cell receptor (beta chain) was recovered during a study of blood T cell repertoires in COVID-19. Study details: In each case, the material was cDNA or gDNA derived from T cells, B-cell-depleted T cells, or PBMCs.

Repertoires were generated with immunoSEQ multiplex PCR, while TCRdb's copy carries only in-frame clones and drops some. The top ten clones hold roughly 7.1% of a sample with fewer than 250,000 clones, roughly 87% of them seen once. CDR3 size: 14 residues. Germline values: CDR1 KGHSY, CDR2 FQNENV. With V trimmed by 3 bases and J by 8 bases, 9 bases remained unmatched. The specimen was PBMCs or T cells enriched from blood (not recorded which). The chain recombines TRBV16 with TRBJ1-2, with 7 bases fitting TRBD1. This sequence originates from a man younger than 40 in a cohort exposed to, infected with or recovered from COVID-19 (not recorded which). CDR3 nucleotide sequence: TGTGCCAGCAGCCAGAATGACAGGGCGAAAGGCTACACCTTC. As protein: CASSQNDRAKGYTF.